The 4 T cell receptor beta chains below all came from one sample that was sequenced in a study of beta chain features in type 1 diabetes. Expressed TCRB transcripts got sequenced, as all isolated RNA was reverse transcribed. Assay used: immunoSEQ multiplex PCR; TCRdb lists only in-frame clones, some missing. The data show around 290,000 clones, 7% to 9% seen once. Sequencing was carried out using central memory CD4+ T cells from blood. Receptor source: a woman aged 18-30 years in good health.

For this clone: It is likely a read error: a sequence one base away is far more abundant. The rearrangement uses TRBV27 and TRBJ2-7; tentatively, D is TRBD1 (6 bases). The germline V gene encodes CDR1 MNHEY and CDR2 SMNVEV (reference sequence). The CDR3 consists of 14 residues. V was trimmed by 5 bases and J by 7 bases, leaving 18 bases between them. The CDR3 sequence: CASSRTVGLVEQYF. CDR3 in DNA: TGTGCCAGCAGTAGGACAGTGGGTCTCGTAGAGCAGTACTTC.

The chain recombines TRBV6-5 with TRBJ2-7, with TRBD1 matching 7 bases. CDR1 is MNHEY, CDR2 SVGAGI, per germline. With V trimmed by 6 bases and J by 10 bases, 9 bases remained unmatched. The CDR3 sequence is 12 residues long. DNA for the CDR3: TGTGCCAGCAGCCGAGAAGGGGGCGGACAGTACGTC. Translating gives CASSREGGGQYV.

The V gene is TRBV7-2, the J gene TRBJ1-4; D remains ambiguous. Between the trimmed V and J ends, which lost 1 base and 8 bases, there was a span of 8 bases. This CDR3 spans 13 amino acids. The V gene's germline CDR1 is SGHTA and CDR2 FQGNSA. The chain's CDR3 is CASSLVRWEKLFF. The CDR3 region has the DNA TGTGCCAGCAGCTTAGTCCGGTGGGAAAAACTGTTTTTT.

This clone turned up a few times. V gene TRBV29-1 combines with J gene TRBJ1-1; D possibly corresponds to TRBD1 (6 bases). This CDR3 comprises 15 residues. V lost 4 bases to trimming and J lost 1 base, with 16 bases between them. Germline V CDR1 and CDR2: SQVTM, ANQGSEA. The CDR3 nucleotides read TGCAGCGTTGGGTGGGGGGGCGATCAGAACACTGAAGCTTTCTTT. It is translated as CSVGWGGDQNTEAFF. The full variable domain, its missing parts supplied by reference TRBV29-1 and TRBJ1-1, is SAVISQKPSRDICQRGTSLTIQCQVDSQVTMMFWYRQQPGQSLTLIATANQGSEATYESGFVIDKFPISRPNLTFSTLTVSNMSPEDSSIYLCSVGWGGDQNTEAFFGQGTRLTVV.